This TCR beta chain was retrieved from a study of blood T cell repertoires in COVID-19. At the level of the study: Specimens from acute and convalescent COVID-19 originated in the United States, Italy and Spain. The analysed material was cDNA or gDNA that came from T cells, B-cell-depleted T cells, or PBMCs.

In the authors' workflow: By means of reference gene primer amplification, nucleated cell counts were estimated. Profiled with immunoSEQ multiplex PCR; TCRdb holds only in-frame clones, not every one. V, J and clone size are taken as reported in that table, and D and trimming were inferred from the DNA itself. The sample has roughly 49,000 clones, roughly nine tenths seen once. J lost 4 bases, V lost 3 bases, and 5 bases had no gene match. The CDR3 runs to 13 residues. The germline CDR1 and CDR2 sequences are GTSNPN and SVGIG (reference sequence). Sequenced input: peripheral blood. The source is a human donor in a cohort sampled during active COVID-19. The gene calls are TRBV30 and TRBJ1-2, with TRBD1 matching over 7 bases. In DNA, the CDR3 is TGTGCCTGGAGCAGGGACAGACCCTATGGCTACACCTTC. This translates into CAWSRDRPYGYTF. The full variable domain, in which reference TRBV30 and TRBJ1-2 provide the parts outside the CDR3, is SQTIHQWPATLVQPVGSPLSLECTVEGTSNPNLYWYRQAAGRGLQLLFYSVGIGQISSEVPQNLSASRPQDRQFILSSKKLLLSDSGFYLCAWSRDRPYGYTFGSGTRLTVV.